This T cell receptor beta chain was sequenced for a study of T cells in localized non-small cell lung cancer. Concerning this clone: What it binds is not known.

Only in-frame clones appear in the TCRdb table, and some are missing; sequencing was by immunoSEQ multiplex PCR. The sample shows roughly 40,000 clones, roughly four fifths of them seen only once. This CDR3 is built from 12 residues. The study, taken as a whole, reports: Adjacent lung was found to contain a median about 50 of the top 100 tumor clones. Because sequencing included only one region (of the tumor), heterogeneity remains possible. Tumor trailed uninvolved adjacent lung in T cell clonality, which peaked there.

J is TRBJ1-2 and V is TRBV21-1. TRBV21-1 is given as a pseudogene. The sequences come from PBMCs, collected before any cancer treatment. This TCR came from a man between 35 and 75 years old with stage II lung adenocarcinoma. DNA for the CDR3: TGTGCCAGCAGCGTCTATGCGGATGGCTACACCTTC. Translating gives CASSVYADGYTF.